The clone carrying this T cell receptor (beta chain) was counted many times. Antigen specificity is unknown. This sample was taken from a study of early T cells in non-severe SARS-CoV-2 infection. Whole-study results and caveats: Private and CD4 specificities were missed by VDJdb matching, skewed to anti-spike CD8.

This CDR3 region has 13 residues. CDR1 and CDR2 from the germline V gene are SGHAT and FQNNGV. V was pared by 5 bases and J by 9 bases, with 7 bases of the junction left unmatched. Unique molecular identifiers were affixed to single, distinct cDNA molecules. TCRdb redid the calling of the 5' RACE reads with MiXCR, one entry per CDR3 protein. The table records 60,000 to 65,000 distinct CDR3 sequences, 7% to 10% of them present only once. This clonotype was sampled from an adult who was a healthcare worker with PCR-confirmed SARS-CoV-2 infection or an uninfected control (not recorded which). Material: whole blood, obtained at baseline. This rearrangement joins TRBV11-2 to TRBJ2-5, with TRBD2 matching 9 bases. The CDR3 DNA follows: TGTGCCAGCAGCCCTAGCGGGATGGAGCCCCAGTACTTC. Protein: CASSPSGMEPQYF.